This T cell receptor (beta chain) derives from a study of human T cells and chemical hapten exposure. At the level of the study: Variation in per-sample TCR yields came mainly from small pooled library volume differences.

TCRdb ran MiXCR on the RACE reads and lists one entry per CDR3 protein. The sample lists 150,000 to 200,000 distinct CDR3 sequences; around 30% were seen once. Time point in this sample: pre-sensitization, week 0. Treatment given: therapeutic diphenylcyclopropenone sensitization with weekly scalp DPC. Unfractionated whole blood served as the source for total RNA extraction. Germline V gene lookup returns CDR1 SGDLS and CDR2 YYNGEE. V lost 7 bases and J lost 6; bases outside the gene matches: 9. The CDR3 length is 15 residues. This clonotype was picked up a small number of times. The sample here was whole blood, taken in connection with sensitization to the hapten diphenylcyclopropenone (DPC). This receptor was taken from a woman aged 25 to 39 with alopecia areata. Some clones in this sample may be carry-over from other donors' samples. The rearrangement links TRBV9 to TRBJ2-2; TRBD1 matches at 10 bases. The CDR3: CASAPGQGFAGELFF. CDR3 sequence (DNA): TGTGCCAGCGCACCGGGACAGGGGTTCGCCGGGGAGCTGTTTTTT.